This is a list of T cell receptor beta chains from one sample in a study of blood T cell repertoires in COVID-19. The protocol was immunoSEQ multiplex PCR, while the TCRdb copy is restricted to in-frame clones and leaves out a portion. The sample lists under 100,000 clones, approximately 80% occurring once. Sequencing input: peripheral blood. Source of these receptors: a woman in her seventies with acute or convalescent COVID-19. The CDR3 runs from the conserved cysteine through the conserved F or W. The D gene is left open where the match is weak. Not every row has a clone size; where given, it reads once, few, many or a size class.

v_call,d_call,clone_size,j_call,cdr3_nt,cdr3_aa
TRBV5-1,NA,NA,TRBJ1-5,TGCGCCAGCAGCTTGGACGGGGATCAGCCCCAGCATTTT,CASSLDGDQPQHF
TRBV19,TRBD1,NA,TRBJ1-1,TGTGCCAGCCGATTAGGGGGCTCGGGCACTGAAGCTTTCTTT,CASRLGGSGTEAFF
TRBV30,NA,NA,TRBJ2-7,TGTGCCTGGAGTGCCCACAGGGACTACGAGCAGTACTTC,CAWSAHRDYEQYF
TRBV13,TRBD1,NA,TRBJ1-1,TGTGCCAGCAGCCCCAATACTCAAATACCGGGACAGGGGGCGACTGAAGCTTTCTTT,CASSPNTQIPGQGATEAFF
TRBV1,NA,NA,TRBJ2-2,TGCACCAGCAGCCAACCGTTAGCCCCCGGGGAGCTGTTTTTT,CTSSQPLAPGELFF
TRBV7-9,TRBD1,NA,TRBJ2-5,TGTGCCAGCAGCTTTCAGGGGGTTCTTAGGGAGACCCAGTACTTC,CASSFQGVLRETQYF
TRBV30,TRBD1,NA,TRBJ1-1,TGTGCCTGGTGCCCCGGACAGGGGACGAACACTGAAGCTTTCTTT,CAWCPGQGTNTEAFF
TRBV6-2/TRBV6-3,NA,once,TRBJ2-1,TGTGCCAGCAGTTCGTTTGACAGTTACTCCTACAATGAGCAGTTCTTC,CASSSFDSYSYNEQFF
TRBV5-1,TRBD1,once,TRBJ1-1,TGCGCCAGCAGCTTGGACCCGACAGGGGGGACTGAAGCTTTCTTT,CASSLDPTGGTEAFF
TRBV6-5,NA,NA,TRBJ1-4,TGTGCCAGCGGGAGGGTGGGCTATGAAAAACTGTTTTTT,CASGRVGYEKLFF
TRBV18,NA,NA,TRBJ1-5,TGTGCCAGCTCACTAGAGGCCCTCAGTGACCCCTCCAATCAGCCCCAGCATTTT,CASSLEALSDPSNQPQHF
TRBV15,NA,once,TRBJ1-3,TGTGCCACCAGCAGAGAGAGTGGAGGTTACACCATATATTTT,CATSRESGGYTIYF
TRBV6-4,TRBD2,NA,TRBJ2-7,TGTGCCAGCAGTGAAACTAGCGGGGGTTACGAGCAGTACTTC,CASSETSGGYEQYF
TRBV7-2,NA,NA,TRBJ1-2,TGTGCCAGCAGCTTAGTTGCAGGGAACTATGGCTACACCTTC,CASSLVAGNYGYTF
TRBV5-6,TRBD1,NA,TRBJ2-3,TGTGCCAGCAGGGGACAGGGGGCGCAGGGAGATACGCAGTATTTT,CASRGQGAQGDTQYF
TRBV19,NA,NA,TRBJ2-7,TGTGCCAGTAGTACTCGGGATACAGGGTCGGGGGAGCAGTACTTC,CASSTRDTGSGEQYF
TRBV7-3,NA,NA,TRBJ1-6,TGTGCCAGCAGCTTAGGGGCGAATTCACCCCTCCACTTT,CASSLGANSPLHF
TRBV2,TRBD1,NA,TRBJ1-2,TGTGCCAGCAGGAGGGACAGGGGCATCTATGGCTACACCTTC,CASRRDRGIYGYTF
TRBV10-1,NA,few,TRBJ2-2,TGCGCCAGCAGTGAAACTAGTTCCGGGGAGCTGTTTTTT,CASSETSSGELFF
TRBV6-5,TRBD1,NA,TRBJ1-2,TGTGCCAGCAGAGAGGGACAGGGGGCGCGCGGCTACACCTTC,CASREGQGARGYTF